This T cell receptor (beta chain) is drawn from a study of patients and donors after allogeneic stem cell transplantation. TCRdb independently ran MiXCR on the RT-PCR reads; one entry per CDR3 protein. The table includes about 960,000 distinct CDR3 sequences, roughly 18% detected once. CDR1 and CDR2 (germline): LNHDA, SQIVND (reference sequence). V shed 6 bases, J shed 2 bases, and the junction held 7 bases outside the gene matches. There are 14 residues in the CDR3. This clonotype was counted a few times. The clonotype comes from a human donor who was either an allogeneic HSCT recipient or a stem cell or donor lymphocyte infusion donor (not recorded which). It is not recorded whose cells these are; they may come from a transplant donor. This sequence joins TRBV19 and TRBJ2-7; 7 nucleotides line up with TRBD1. Input material: blood, either unsorted or a sorted T cell fraction (not recorded which). The CDR3 DNA is TGTGCCAGTAGCCCGGGACAGTGGACCTACGAGCAGTACTTC. Residues: CASSPGQWTYEQYF. The full variable domain, completed using reference TRBV19 and TRBJ2-7, is DGGITQSPKYLFRKEGQNVTLSCEQNLNHDAMYWYRQDPGQGLRLIYYSQIVNDFQKGDIAEGYSVSREKKESFPLTVTSAQKNPTAFYLCASSPGQWTYEQYFGPGTRLTVT.